These T cell receptor beta chains were read from a single sample in a study of cytomegalovirus exposure and HLA in healthy donors. Produced via immunoSEQ multiplex PCR; TCRdb's table is partial and in-frame only. The sample records 150,000 to 200,000 clones, over 80% being singletons. The sequenced sample consisted of PBMCs. The receptors here all came from a girl aged 5-17 years in good health and CMV-seropositive. Both conserved end residues are part of each CDR3. D genes are given only for firm matches. Clone sizes are given selectively: once, few, many, or a class where the clone is expanded.

J gene: TRBJ2-1; D gene: -; clone size: few; V gene: TRBV6-5; CDR3 protein: CASSYSETSNEQFF; CDR3 DNA: TGTGCCAGCAGTTACTCGGAGACTAGTAATGAGCAGTTCTTC
J gene: TRBJ2-1; D gene: -; clone size: -; V gene: TRBV6-5; CDR3 protein: CASSYFREPPNEQFF; CDR3 DNA: TGTGCCAGCAGTTACTTCCGGGAGCCCCCCAATGAGCAGTTCTTC
J gene: TRBJ2-5; D gene: TRBD1; clone size: -; V gene: TRBV10-2; CDR3 protein: CASSDRTGVETQYF; CDR3 DNA: TGCGCCAGCAGTGATAGGACAGGGGTAGAGACCCAGTACTTC
J gene: TRBJ2-7; D gene: TRBD1; clone size: -; V gene: TRBV2; CDR3 protein: CASTALGQGARWGPEQYF; CDR3 DNA: TGTGCCAGCACTGCGTTAGGACAGGGGGCGCGATGGGGCCCCGAGCAGTACTTC
J gene: TRBJ1-2; D gene: -; clone size: -; V gene: TRBV7-3; CDR3 protein: CASSPSSGRDYGYTF; CDR3 DNA: TGTGCCAGCAGCCCGTCGTCTGGGCGGGACTATGGCTACACCTTC
J gene: TRBJ2-5; D gene: TRBD2; clone size: -; V gene: TRBV29-1; CDR3 protein: CSVEGGVVETQYF; CDR3 DNA: TGCAGCGTTGAGGGGGGGGTGGTGGAGACCCAGTACTTC
J gene: TRBJ1-3; D gene: TRBD1; clone size: -; V gene: TRBV10-3; CDR3 protein: CAMGQGPGNTIYF; CDR3 DNA: TGTGCCATGGGACAGGGTCCTGGAAACACCATATATTTT
J gene: TRBJ1-5; D gene: TRBD1; clone size: -; V gene: TRBV30; CDR3 protein: CAWSVQGGAQPQHF; CDR3 DNA: TGTGCCTGGAGTGTTCAGGGGGGTGCTCAGCCCCAGCATTTT
J gene: TRBJ2-7; D gene: TRBD1; clone size: once; V gene: TRBV6-1; CDR3 protein: CASSEGLLGVFGTDFYEQYF; CDR3 DNA: TGTGCCAGCAGTGAAGGCTTGCTGGGCGTTTTTGGGACAGACTTTTACGAGCAGTACTTC
J gene: TRBJ2-3; D gene: TRBD2; clone size: -; V gene: TRBV19; CDR3 protein: CASSTSLAGVVDTQYF; CDR3 DNA: TGTGCCAGTAGTACCTCACTAGCGGGGGTGGTAGATACGCAGTATTTT
J gene: TRBJ1-5; D gene: -; clone size: -; V gene: TRBV4-1; CDR3 protein: CASSLSRNQPQHF; CDR3 DNA: TGCGCCAGCAGCCTCTCCAGGAATCAGCCCCAGCATTTT
J gene: TRBJ2-3; D gene: -; clone size: -; V gene: TRBV7-2; CDR3 protein: CASSRGGATDTQYF; CDR3 DNA: TGTGCCAGCAGCCGAGGGGGGGCGACAGATACGCAGTATTTT
J gene: TRBJ2-5; D gene: -; clone size: -; V gene: TRBV27; CDR3 protein: CASTDSGGGETQYF; CDR3 DNA: TGTGCCAGCACCGACTCGGGGGGCGGAGAGACCCAGTACTTC
J gene: TRBJ2-2; D gene: TRBD2; clone size: -; V gene: TRBV27; CDR3 protein: CASSYWRGGPGELFF; CDR3 DNA: TGTGCCAGCAGTTATTGGAGGGGAGGGCCCGGGGAGCTGTTTTTT
J gene: TRBJ1-1; D gene: -; clone size: -; V gene: TRBV5-1; CDR3 protein: CASSLAPGNTEAFF; CDR3 DNA: TGCGCCAGCAGCTTGGCCCCCGGGAACACTGAAGCTTTCTTT
J gene: TRBJ1-2; D gene: -; clone size: -; V gene: TRBV27; CDR3 protein: CASSPTGGVRYTF; CDR3 DNA: TGTGCCAGCAGTCCGACAGGAGGTGTTCGATACACCTTC
J gene: TRBJ1-4; D gene: -; clone size: -; V gene: TRBV28; CDR3 protein: CASSFGGADEKLFF; CDR3 DNA: TGTGCCAGCAGTTTTGGGGGCGCAGATGAAAAACTGTTTTTT
J gene: TRBJ2-7; D gene: -; clone size: -; V gene: TRBV30; CDR3 protein: CAWSGHYEQYF; CDR3 DNA: TGTGCCTGGAGTGGTCACTACGAGCAGTACTTC
J gene: TRBJ1-4; D gene: TRBD1; clone size: -; V gene: TRBV18; CDR3 protein: CASSEDRNNEKLFF; CDR3 DNA: TGTGCCAGCTCCGAGGACAGGAATAATGAAAAACTGTTTTTT
J gene: TRBJ2-5; D gene: -; clone size: -; V gene: TRBV7-2; CDR3 protein: CASSPGTRERYSYQETQYF; CDR3 DNA: TGTGCCAGCAGCCCCGGGACACGCGAACGATATTCGTACCAAGAGACCCAGTACTTC
J gene: TRBJ1-1; D gene: TRBD1; clone size: few; V gene: TRBV11-1; CDR3 protein: CASSRTGAVEAFF; CDR3 DNA: TGTGCCAGCAGCCGGACAGGGGCCGTCGAAGCTTTCTTT
J gene: TRBJ2-7; D gene: -; clone size: -; V gene: TRBV27; CDR3 protein: CASSSGLSSYEQYF; CDR3 DNA: TGTGCCAGCAGTTCGGGACTGAGCTCCTACGAGCAGTACTTC
J gene: TRBJ2-5; D gene: TRBD2; clone size: once; V gene: TRBV7-9; CDR3 protein: CASTSPDPRGSTQYF; CDR3 DNA: TGTGCCAGCACCTCCCCTGACCCGCGGGGGAGTACCCAGTACTTC
J gene: TRBJ2-7; D gene: TRBD2; clone size: -; V gene: TRBV7-2; CDR3 protein: CASSLGLAENYEQYF; CDR3 DNA: TGTGCCAGCAGCTTAGGACTAGCGGAAAACTACGAGCAGTACTTC
J gene: TRBJ2-6; D gene: -; clone size: -; V gene: TRBV10-3; CDR3 protein: CAIRNTSGANVLTF; CDR3 DNA: TGTGCCATCAGGAACACCTCTGGGGCCAACGTCCTGACTTTC
J gene: TRBJ1-2; D gene: TRBD1; clone size: few; V gene: TRBV6-5; CDR3 protein: CASRGGGYGYTF; CDR3 DNA: TGTGCCAGCAGAGGGGGCGGCTATGGCTACACCTTC
J gene: TRBJ2-1; D gene: -; clone size: -; V gene: TRBV14; CDR3 protein: CASSRGGAINEQFF; CDR3 DNA: TGTGCCAGCAGCCGAGGGGGGGCTATCAATGAGCAGTTCTTC
J gene: TRBJ1-1; D gene: -; clone size: once; V gene: TRBV9; CDR3 protein: CASSRDSNTEAFF; CDR3 DNA: TGTGCCAGCAGCAGGGACTCGAACACTGAAGCTTTCTTT
J gene: TRBJ2-4; D gene: -; clone size: few; V gene: TRBV27; CDR3 protein: CASSLKPPETLAKNIQYF; CDR3 DNA: TGTGCCAGCAGCTTAAAGCCCCCGGAGACCCTAGCCAAAAACATTCAGTACTTC
J gene: TRBJ1-1; D gene: TRBD1; clone size: -; V gene: TRBV19; CDR3 protein: CASGPHRGKTNTEAFF; CDR3 DNA: TGTGCCAGTGGCCCTCACAGGGGAAAGACGAACACTGAAGCTTTCTTT
J gene: TRBJ1-3; D gene: TRBD1; clone size: -; V gene: TRBV19; CDR3 protein: CASRTWTGSKDTIYF; CDR3 DNA: TGTGCCAGTAGAACGTGGACAGGGAGTAAGGACACCATATATTTT
J gene: TRBJ1-1; D gene: TRBD1; clone size: -; V gene: TRBV5-5; CDR3 protein: CASSPGQEFTEAFF; CDR3 DNA: TGTGCCAGCAGCCCGGGACAGGAATTCACTGAAGCTTTCTTT
J gene: TRBJ1-2; D gene: -; clone size: -; V gene: TRBV2; CDR3 protein: CASSEGRDNGYTF; CDR3 DNA: TGTGCCAGCAGTGAGGGCAGGGATAATGGCTACACCTTC
J gene: TRBJ2-7; D gene: -; clone size: -; V gene: TRBV30; CDR3 protein: CAWRTPTGWGYEQYF; CDR3 DNA: TGTGCCTGGAGGACCCCGACAGGTTGGGGCTACGAGCAGTACTTC
J gene: TRBJ2-6; D gene: -; clone size: -; V gene: TRBV28; CDR3 protein: CASSRGQTGANVLTF; CDR3 DNA: TGTGCCAGCAGCCGAGGCCAGACTGGGGCCAACGTCCTGACTTTC
J gene: TRBJ1-2; D gene: TRBD1; clone size: few; V gene: TRBV11-2; CDR3 protein: CASSTRQGYGYTF; CDR3 DNA: TGTGCCAGCAGCACACGACAGGGGTATGGCTACACCTTC
J gene: TRBJ1-1; D gene: -; clone size: -; V gene: TRBV18; CDR3 protein: CASSPMQQGAVGTEAFF; CDR3 DNA: TGTGCCAGCTCACCCATGCAGCAGGGCGCAGTTGGCACTGAAGCTTTCTTT
J gene: TRBJ1-1; D gene: -; clone size: -; V gene: TRBV5-1; CDR3 protein: CASSLDSAGGEAFF; CDR3 DNA: TGCGCCAGCAGCTTGGATTCGGCGGGGGGGGAAGCTTTCTTT
J gene: TRBJ1-2; D gene: TRBD1; clone size: -; V gene: TRBV19; CDR3 protein: CASKRTGAYGYTF; CDR3 DNA: TGTGCCAGTAAGAGGACAGGGGCCTATGGCTACACCTTC
J gene: TRBJ2-5; D gene: TRBD1; clone size: -; V gene: TRBV19; CDR3 protein: CASSLGTGRETQYF; CDR3 DNA: TGTGCCAGTAGTCTAGGGACAGGGCGGGAGACCCAGTACTTC
J gene: TRBJ2-4; D gene: -; clone size: -; V gene: TRBV11-2; CDR3 protein: CASSLDIGRGLAKNIQYF; CDR3 DNA: TGTGCCAGCAGCTTAGACATAGGTCGGGGTTTAGCCAAAAACATTCAGTACTTC
J gene: TRBJ2-7; D gene: TRBD1; clone size: -; V gene: TRBV9; CDR3 protein: CASSPRGTTSYEQYF; CDR3 DNA: TGTGCCAGCAGCCCCAGGGGGACGACCTCCTACGAGCAGTACTTC